This TCR beta chain is from a study of follicular helper T cells after annual influenza vaccination. Indicated time point: 2014-2015 season, pre-vaccination. Non-naive CD4+CXCR5+PD-1+ cTfh were sorted into ICOS+CD38+ and ICOS-CD38- fractions. Trimming took off 2 bases at V and 1 base at J, with 15 bases between the two ends. Germline CDR1 and CDR2: MNHEY and SMNVEV (reference sequence). The CDR3 covers 16 residues. Profiling relied on immunoSEQ multiplex PCR, and the TCRdb table lists in-frame clones only, not all of them. This sample has thousands of clones, with approximately 80% found just once. V gene TRBV27 combines with J gene TRBJ2-7; possibly TRBD1 for D (5 bases). Sequences were derived from CXCR5+ CD38- circulating T follicular helper cells from blood, sampled on the day of influenza vaccination. Subset reported: circulating Tfh, non-naive CD4+CXCR5+PD-1+ (ICOS+CD38+ or ICOS-CD38-). This receptor was obtained from an adult who received the influenza vaccine. This CDR3 reads CASSLDSSLPSYEQYF. CDR3 DNA sequence: TGTGCCAGCAGTTTAGACAGTTCCCTCCCATCCTACGAGCAGTACTTC.